Shown below are 16 T cell receptor beta chains from a single sample sequenced in a study of T-cell reconstitution after alpha-beta-depleted transplantation in children. This sample's TCRbeta library carried unique molecular identifier barcodes. TCRdb re-called the PCR reads with MiXCR, one entry per CDR3 protein. There are about 370,000 distinct CDR3 sequences in the sample; around 21% occur only once, and 3.5% to 4% lies in the top ten. The sequencing used PBMCs from the stem cell graft donor, collected from the stem cell graft. These receptors were taken from a human donor who donated a stem cell graft to a child with acute myeloid leukemia.

The sample holds a few counts of this clonotype. The chain is built from TRBV15 and TRBJ2-3, with 7 bases lining up with TRBD1. After removal of 5 bases from V and 2 bases from J, the junction contained 10 bases not matched to a gene. The germline V gene encodes CDR1 LNHNV and CDR2 YYDKDF (reference sequence). The CDR3 extends over 16 amino acids. CDR3 nucleotide sequence: TGTGCCACCAGCTCTCAGACAGGGAAATACACAGATACGCAGTATTTT. As protein: CATSSQTGKYTDTQYF.

The chain carries TRBV5-1 and TRBJ2-7, with a tentative D call TRBD2 (5 bases). There are 19 residues in the CDR3. Looked up from germline, CDR1 is SGHRS and CDR2 is YFSETQ. Deletions cut 0 bases from V and 3 bases from J, with 25 bases between. The CDR3 bases are TGCGCCAGCAGCTTGGATGACACGTATTTGGCGGGTGGAGACTACGAGCAGTACTTC. Its protein is CASSLDDTYLAGGDYEQYF.

This clonotype has only a few counts. This chain joins TRBV4-1 and TRBJ2-1; D gene ambiguous. Germline assignment: CDR1 MGHRA and CDR2 YSYEKL. Trimming took off 7 bases at V and 6 bases at J, with 16 bases between the two ends. The CDR3 sequence is 14 residues long. The CDR3 DNA reads as TGCGCCAGCACCCCAAGTGGCCAAAGCAATGAGCAGTTCTTC. This translates into CASTPSGQSNEQFF.

The chain is built from TRBV12-3 or TRBV12-4 and TRBJ1-1; TRBD1 aligns across 9 bases. J was trimmed by 3 bases and V by 4 bases; bases with no gene match: 12. The CDR3 runs 17 residues. The CDR3 coding sequence is TGTGCCAGCAGTTCTACTTTACTGGACAGGGGAGACACTGAAGCTTTCTTT. It codes for CASSSTLLDRGDTEAFF.

The CDR3 DNA is TGCGCCAGCAAAGAGGGCAAGACTGAAGCTTTCTTT. It codes for CASKEGKTEAFF. The chain combines TRBV5-1 with TRBJ1-1; D is undetermined. This CDR3 is 12 amino acids long. Germline V gene lookup returns CDR1 SGHRS and CDR2 YFSETQ. The V end lost 6 bases, the J end lost 5 bases, and 11 bases lay between the germline ends.

V and J are TRBV27 and TRBJ2-7; a weak D match, TRBD2 (5 bases). Germline values: CDR1 MNHEY, CDR2 SMNVEV (reference sequence). V was pared by 5 bases and J by 4 bases, with 15 bases between. This CDR3 comprises 14 residues. The CDR3 spells CASSRTSTTYEQYF. The CDR3 coding sequence is TGTGCCAGCAGTAGGACTTCGACGACGTACGAGCAGTACTTC.

This chain connects TRBV29-1 to TRBJ2-7, with a possible D match to TRBD1 (6 bases). Germline V gene lookup returns CDR1 SQVTM and CDR2 ANQGSEA. Between the trimmed V and J ends, which lost 7 bases and 4 bases, there was a span of 14 bases. The CDR3 covers 12 residues. Here the CDR3 reads CSGQGTNYEQYF. The CDR3 DNA follows: TGCAGCGGTCAGGGGACGAATTACGAGCAGTACTTC.

This clonotype was observed many times. The chain has TRBV12-3 or TRBV12-4 and TRBJ2-1; 9 nucleotides agree with TRBD1. The CDR3 loop spans 15 amino acids. Unmatched junction bases numbered 5, after V lost 7 bases and J lost 1 base. CDR3 amino acids: CASNSGTGSYNEQFF. In nucleotides, the CDR3 is TGTGCCAGCAACTCCGGGACAGGGTCCTACAATGAGCAGTTCTTC.

The chain links TRBV29-1 to TRBJ2-1; TRBD2 is a possible D gene (6 bases). Trimming took 6 bases from V and 5 from J, leaving 14 bases between them. The germline V gene encodes CDR1 SQVTM and CDR2 ANQGSEA. This CDR3 is built from 13 residues. The CDR3 protein is CSVKGLSNNEQFF. CDR3 DNA: TGCAGCGTAAAGGGACTGTCCAACAATGAGCAGTTCTTC.

A few counts support this clonotype. The rearrangement joins TRBV7-6 to TRBJ2-1; 7 bases agree with TRBD1. The CDR3 covers 17 residues. Germline V gene sequence: CDR1 SGHVS, CDR2 FNYEAQ. J was trimmed by 1 base and V by 1 base; bases with no gene match: 7. CDR3 loop: CASSLGRGRGSYNEQFF. CDR3 coding DNA: TGTGCCAGCAGCTTAGGCCGGGGCAGGGGGTCCTACAATGAGCAGTTCTTC.

V usage is TRBV6-2 or TRBV6-3 and J usage is TRBJ2-7; no clear D gene. The germline V gene encodes CDR1 MNHEY and CDR2 SVGEGT. CDR3 length: 11 residues. The CDR3 reads CATLSTGEQYF. In DNA, the CDR3 is TGTGCGACGTTGTCTACCGGCGAGCAGTACTTC.

The sample holds a few counts of this clonotype. V is TRBV4-1 and J is TRBJ1-1, with D unresolved. The V gene's germline CDR1 is MGHRA and CDR2 YSYEKL. The CDR3 contains 16 residues. V was cut by 0 bases and J by 2 bases, with 13 bases left in between. CDR3 sequence reads: CASSQDSSEINTEAFF. The CDR3 DNA sequence: TGCGCCAGCAGCCAAGATTCATCAGAAATTAACACTGAAGCTTTCTTT.

This sequence joins TRBV3-1 and TRBJ2-5; 8 bases map to TRBD1. J was trimmed by 4 bases and V by 8 bases; bases with no gene match: 6. The CDR3 totals 13 residues. In germline, CDR1 is LGHDT, CDR2 YNNKEL (reference sequence). The CDR3 sequence: CASGQGRTETQYF. CDR3 nucleotides: TGTGCCAGCGGACAGGGTAGGACAGAGACCCAGTACTTC.

The chain joins TRBV21-1 to TRBJ2-7; the table's D call TRBD1 went unverified against the DNA. TRBV21-1 is termed a pseudogene. The CDR3 totals 13 residues. DNA of the CDR3: TGTTGGGACAAATCGATCCTTTCCTACGAGCAGTACTTC. The encoded protein is CWDKSILSYEQYF.

This chain uses TRBV12-3 or TRBV12-4 with TRBJ1-1; D gene unclear. Trimming left V 2 bases short and J 2 bases short, with 12 bases between. This CDR3 is built from 15 residues. CDR3 nucleotide sequence: TGTGCCAGCAGTTTAAAAGCAGGAGGAAACACTGAAGCTTTCTTT. This encodes CASSLKAGGNTEAFF.

At least ten counts were recorded for this clonotype. This sequence joins TRBV5-1 and TRBJ2-2; TRBD2 might be the D (5 bases). Per germline, CDR1 SGHRS and CDR2 YFSETQ. The V gene lost 1 base and the J gene lost 7 bases, with 14 bases spanning the gap. This CDR3 region has 15 residues. The CDR3 here is CASSLSVGVDGELFF. CDR3 in DNA: TGCGCCAGCAGCTTGTCTGTGGGAGTTGACGGGGAGCTGTTTTTT.